The 13 T cell receptor beta chains presented below share a single source sample, sequenced in a study of human thymus T cells. Corrective cardiac operations yielded the resected thymus tissue. The assay was immunoSEQ multiplex PCR, and TCRdb's table has in-frame clones only and misses some. The sample holds roughly 120,000 clones, about 95% seen once. The sequencing input was thymus tissue. The receptors stem from a boy younger than two with a congenital heart defect but otherwise immunologically healthy.

This clone came up once. The V call is TRBV5-6, the J call TRBJ1-1; maybe TRBD1 (6 bases). V was clipped by 6 bases and J by 5 bases, with 17 bases between them. The CDR3 loop spans 14 amino acids. The germline CDR1 and CDR2 sequences are SGHDT and YYEEEE. The CDR3 DNA reads as TGTGCCAGCACCCGGGGGGGGGCAATTACTGAAGCTTTCTTT. Amino acid sequence: CASTRGGAITEAFF.

This clone was counted a single time. The chain uses TRBV28 and TRBJ2-7; no reliable D call. V was clipped by 5 bases and J by 5 bases, with 13 bases between them. The CDR3 covers 13 residues. Germline loops: CDR1 MDHEN, CDR2 SYDVKM. CDR3 DNA: TGTGCCAGCAGTCTCCCGGAACGGGACGAGCAGTACTTC. It codes for CASSLPERDEQYF.

V gene TRBV7-6 combines with J gene TRBJ2-1; TRBD2 matches at 13 bases. The CDR3 contains 20 residues. Trimming cost V 6 bases and J 0 bases; bases outside gene matches: 14. Germline lookup yields CDR1 SGHVS and CDR2 FNYEAQ. The CDR3 here is CASSRKTSGGSVSSYNEQFF. Written as DNA, the CDR3 is TGTGCCAGCAGTAGGAAGACTAGCGGGGGGTCCGTGAGCTCCTACAATGAGCAGTTCTTC.

This rearrangement joins TRBV13 to TRBJ2-5, with D perhaps matching TRBD1 (5 bases). The CDR3 covers 13 residues. Germline lookup yields CDR1 PRHDT and CDR2 FYEKMQ (reference sequence). Between the trimmed V and J ends, which lost 5 bases and 3 bases, there was a span of 10 bases. For the CDR3, the DNA is TGTGCCAGCAGCGCAGGACAAGAAGAGACCCAGTACTTC. The encoded protein is CASSAGQEETQYF.

The rearrangement joins TRBV18 to TRBJ2-3; TRBD1 matches at 10 bases. The junction had 6 bases not matched to a gene; V was cut back by 1 base and J by 2 bases. CDR3 length equals 17 residues. Germline V gene lookup returns CDR1 KGHSH and CDR2 LQKENI. CDR3 amino acids: CASSPLPGQGITDTQYF. CDR3 sequence (DNA): TGTGCCAGCTCACCACTTCCGGGACAGGGGATCACAGATACGCAGTATTTT.

The chain carries TRBV5-6 and TRBJ2-5, with 8 bases fitting TRBD1. The V gene end was trimmed by 4 bases and the J gene end by 6 bases; junction bases not matched to a gene: 11. This CDR3 spans 15 amino acids. Germline assignment: CDR1 SGHDT and CDR2 YYEEEE. The CDR3 loop is CASSTLRQGNQTQYF. CDR3 DNA: TGTGCCAGCAGCACCCTTCGACAGGGGAATCAGACCCAGTACTTC.

The chain is built from TRBV10-2 and TRBJ2-3; the D call may be TRBD1 or TRBD2 (5 bases each). There are 14 residues in the CDR3. Germline loops: CDR1 WSHSY, CDR2 SAAADI. Trimming left V 5 bases short and J 0 bases short, with 9 bases between. The CDR3 region has the DNA TGCGCCAGCAGTTCGGGACCGAGCACAGATACGCAGTATTTT. Its protein product is CASSSGPSTDTQYF.

This clone was picked up one time. This chain joins TRBV28 and TRBJ2-5; D remains ambiguous. Germline CDR1 MDHEN, CDR2 SYDVKM. The CDR3 extends over 12 amino acids. V was clipped by 7 bases and J by 0 bases, with 6 bases between them. CDR3 loop: CASKGHQETQYF. The CDR3 region has the DNA TGTGCCAGCAAAGGTCACCAAGAGACCCAGTACTTC.

This clone has just one count. V gene TRBV5-8 combines with J gene TRBJ1-5, with unresolved D. Germline V gene lookup returns CDR1 SGHTS and CDR2 YDEGEE. V lost 4 bases, J lost 0 bases, and 11 bases lay in between. The CDR3 has 15 residues. In DNA form, the CDR3 reads TGTGCCAGCAGCCACCCGGAATTTAGCAATCAGCCCCAGCATTTT. Residues: CASSHPEFSNQPQHF.

The chain employs TRBV28 and TRBJ2-7, with D uncertain. Germline loops: CDR1 MDHEN, CDR2 SYDVKM. This CDR3 has 14 amino acids. V was shortened by 3 bases and J by 4 bases, with 13 bases between the two germline ends. This CDR3 reads CASSLAGPSYEQYF. The CDR3 region has the DNA TGTGCCAGCAGTTTGGCAGGACCTTCTTACGAGCAGTACTTC.

The chain is built from TRBV6-5 and TRBJ2-5, with 14 bases fitting TRBD2. This CDR3 is built from 15 residues. The trim removed 8 bases at V and 2 bases at J, leaving 4 bases unmatched. Germline assignment: CDR1 MNHEY and CDR2 SVGAGI. The DNA for the CDR3 is TGTGCCAGCGGACTAGCGGGGGGCCTACAAGAGACCCAGTACTTC. Protein sequence: CASGLAGGLQETQYF.

The CDR3 region has the DNA TGCGCCAGCAGCCAAGACTCCGGCAGGGGAGGGCAGCCCCAGCATTTT. Residues: CASSQDSGRGGQPQHF. This chain connects TRBV4-3 to TRBJ1-5; tentatively, D is TRBD1 (6 bases). Germline V gives CDR1 LGHNA, CDR2 YSLEER. The CDR3 totals 16 residues. With 0 bases removed from V and 7 bases from J, the gap between germline ends came to 16 bases.

This sequence joins TRBV27 and TRBJ2-7, with D unclear. There are 14 residues in the CDR3. V was pared by 8 bases and J by 2 bases, with 16 bases between. In germline, CDR1 is MNHEY, CDR2 SMNVEV (reference sequence). Written as DNA, the CDR3 is TGTGCCAGCTCTAGGGTATCCCTCCCCTACGAGCAGTACTTC. Translating it yields CASSRVSLPYEQYF.